This entry lists 32 T cell receptor beta chains sequenced from one sample in a study of blood T cell repertoires in COVID-19 (dated by TCRdb to the early 2020s). Library preparation used the immunoSEQ multiplex PCR assay. TCRdb limited this immuneACCESS table to in-frame rearrangements with V and J called. A share of clones is missing; checked studies link under half to unresolved V genes, and the rest is unexplained. This sample comprises about 98,000 clones, about four fifths of them detected only once. Of the sample, around 19% falls within the top ten clones. Sequencing used peripheral blood. These receptor sequences come from an elderly man with acute or convalescent COVID-19.

V gene TRBV9 combines with J gene TRBJ1-1; 10 nucleotides match TRBD1. Germline loops: CDR1 SGDLS, CDR2 YYNGEE. The CDR3 sequence is 14 residues long. The ends lost 3 bases at V and 7 bases at J; junction bases unmatched: 6. The CDR3 region has the DNA TGTGCCAGCAGCGGGCGACAGGGGGCTAGTGAAGCTTTCTTT. Protein: CASSGRQGASEAFF.

J is TRBJ2-5 and V is TRBV9; possibly TRBD2 for D (5 bases). Germline CDR1 is SGDLS and CDR2 is YYNGEE. The length of the CDR3 is 13 residues. The V and J ends lost 4 bases and 5 bases respectively, with 12 bases between them. Written as DNA, the CDR3 is TGTGCCAGCAGCCCCGGCGGGCTGGAGACCCAGTACTTC. Its protein product is CASSPGGLETQYF.

As DNA, the CDR3 is TGTGCCAGCTCACGTTACGAGGGAGGATCCGACTATGGCTACACCTTC. Translating it yields CASSRYEGGSDYGYTF. This rearrangement joins TRBV18 to TRBJ1-2, with no clear D. CDR3 size: 16 residues. Germline CDR1 is KGHSH and CDR2 is LQKENI. V lost 4 bases and J 3 bases, leaving 18 bases between the germline ends.

The chain has TRBV25-1 and TRBJ2-7, with D possibly being TRBD2 (6 bases). The CDR3 extends over 14 amino acids. The V gene lost 5 bases and the J gene lost 3 bases, with 14 bases spanning the gap. Germline V gives CDR1 MGHDK, CDR2 SYGVNS. The CDR3 coding sequence is TGTGCCAGCAGTTCCGTCCGGGGGATCTACGAGCAGTACTTC. This translates into CASSSVRGIYEQYF.

J is TRBJ2-1 and V is TRBV10-2, with 10 bases identical to TRBD1. This CDR3 region has 15 residues. Germline assignment: CDR1 WSHSY and CDR2 SAAADI. The V and J ends lost 9 bases and 6 bases, in that order; junction bases with no gene match: 11. CDR3: CASTRDRGPPNEQFF. The CDR3 bases are TGCGCCAGTACCAGGGACAGGGGTCCTCCCAATGAGCAGTTCTTC.

The chain links TRBV9 to TRBJ2-1; D possibly corresponds to TRBD2 (5 bases). Germline-derived CDR1 and CDR2 are SGDLS and YYNGEE. V was clipped by 3 bases and J by 2 bases, with 18 bases between them. The CDR3 length is 17 residues. CDR3 protein: CASSATSGHPPYNEQFF. DNA for the CDR3: TGTGCCAGCAGCGCCACTAGTGGGCACCCTCCCTACAATGAGCAGTTCTTC.

This sequence joins TRBV19 and TRBJ2-2; D unclear. This CDR3 is built from 14 residues. Germline CDR1 LNHDA, CDR2 SQIVND (reference sequence). V lost 3 bases to trimming and J lost 1 base, with 6 bases between them. The CDR3 reads CASSIILNTGELFF. As DNA, the CDR3 is TGTGCCAGTAGTATCATACTGAACACCGGGGAGCTGTTTTTT.

This clone occurred once. V is TRBV9 and J is TRBJ2-3; a weak D match, TRBD2 (6 bases). V lost 4 bases to trimming and J lost 2 bases, with 11 bases between them. CDR3 length: 14 residues. The V gene's germline CDR1 is SGDLS and CDR2 YYNGEE. Written as DNA, the CDR3 is TGTGCCAGCAGCAGAGCGGGTAACACAGATACGCAGTATTTT. Translation gives CASSRAGNTDTQYF.

This clone showed up just a few times. V gene TRBV13 combines with J gene TRBJ2-3; 11 bases line up with TRBD1. The germline gives CDR1 PRHDT, CDR2 FYEKMQ (reference sequence). CDR3 length equals 15 residues. V dropped 5 bases and J dropped 4; count of bases not matched to a gene: 5. The CDR3 DNA is TGTGCCAGCAGCCGTAGGACAGGGGGCGCAGATACGCAGTATTTT. It translates to CASSRRTGGADTQYF.

This chain links TRBV7-2 with TRBJ1-4; 7 nucleotides line up with TRBD1. Trimming removed 7 bases from V and 0 bases from J; junction bases left unmatched: 14. The CDR3 spans 18 residues. Germline loops: CDR1 SGHTA, CDR2 FQGNSA. CDR3 coding DNA: TGTGCCAGCACCTTTAGGGGGACAGCCTCTGCAACTAATGAAAAACTGTTTTTT. As protein: CASTFRGTASATNEKLFF.

The chain joins TRBV28 to TRBJ1-2; D not certain. The CDR3 consists of 11 residues. Trimming pared 4 bases from V and 5 bases from J, leaving 5 bases between. Germline CDR1 is MDHEN and CDR2 is SYDVKM. CDR3 protein: CASSSVYGYTF. CDR3 nucleotide sequence: TGTGCCAGCAGTTCGGTATATGGCTACACCTTC.

DNA of the CDR3: TGTGCCAGCAAGGACAGCCATAATAGCAATCAGCCCCAGCATTTT. The encoded protein is CASKDSHNSNQPQHF. V and J are TRBV2 and TRBJ1-5, with a possible D match to TRBD1 (6 bases). Germline V lookup: CDR1 SNHLY, CDR2 FYNNEI. There are 15 residues in the CDR3. Trimming took 7 bases from V and 0 from J, leaving 13 bases between them. The full variable domain, in which reference TRBV2 and TRBJ1-5 provide the parts outside the CDR3, is EPEVTQTPSHQVTQMGQEVILRCVPISNHLYFYWYRQILGQKVEFLVSFYNNEISEKSEIFDDQFSVERPDGSNFTLKIRSTKLEDSAMYFCASKDSHNSNQPQHFGDGTRLSIL.

This clone showed up just a few times. The V call is TRBV10-3, the J call TRBJ1-1, with 10 bases that match TRBD1. Germline trimming cut 4 bases from V and 0 bases from J; bases unmatched to any gene: 8. The CDR3 is 17 residues long. CDR1 is ENHRY, CDR2 SYGVKD, per germline. CDR3 coding DNA: TGTGCCATCAGTGGGGGACAGGGGAGTACCTTGAACACTGAAGCTTTCTTT. Translation: CAISGGQGSTLNTEAFF.

This clone was seen a single time. The chain has TRBV5-6 and TRBJ1-2, with D maybe TRBD1 (6 bases). CDR3 size: 16 residues. Germline values: CDR1 SGHDT, CDR2 YYEEEE. V shed 4 bases and J shed 4 bases, with 20 bases lying between them. CDR3 DNA: TGTGCCAGCAGCCCGGGAGGGGGGCGCATATTCTATGGCTACACCTTC. Translation: CASSPGGGRIFYGYTF.

The chain couples TRBV6-2 or TRBV6-3 to TRBJ2-7; the match to TRBD1 covers 10 bases. With V trimmed by 5 bases and J by 7 bases, 8 bases remained unmatched. This CDR3 contains 14 residues. The germline V gene encodes CDR1 MNHEY and CDR2 SVGEGT. CDR3 nucleotides: TGTGCCAGCAGTCCCGGGACAGGGGTGAGGGAGCAGTACTTC. This gives the protein CASSPGTGVREQYF.

The rearrangement links TRBV5-4 to TRBJ1-2; D may be TRBD1 (6 bases). Per germline, CDR1 SGHNT and CDR2 YYREEE (reference sequence). This CDR3 contains 15 residues. V lost 4 bases to trimming and J lost 2 bases, with 15 bases between them. Here the CDR3 reads CASSPPGQGNYGYTF. The CDR3 nucleotides read TGTGCCAGCAGCCCCCCTGGGCAGGGGAACTATGGCTACACCTTC.

The V call is TRBV28, the J call TRBJ1-2, with TRBD1 identical over 12 bases. Germline lookup yields CDR1 MDHEN and CDR2 SYDVKM. The V and J ends lost 6 bases and 7 bases, in that order; junction bases with no gene match: 6. CDR3 length: 14 amino acids. The CDR3 loop is CASRTGQGARGYTF. The CDR3 DNA is TGTGCCAGCAGAACGGGACAGGGGGCGCGTGGCTACACCTTC.

The rearrangement joins TRBV28 to TRBJ2-3, with D perhaps matching TRBD1 (6 bases). CDR1 and CDR2 from the germline V gene are MDHEN and SYDVKM. The CDR3 is 15 amino acids. The V end was cut by 2 bases, the J end by 3 bases, with 12 bases between. The CDR3 DNA reads as TGTGCCAGCAGTTTAACCTTCCAGGGGACAGATACGCAGTATTTT. It yields the protein CASSLTFQGTDTQYF. Together with reference TRBV28 and TRBJ2-3, the CDR3 gives the full variable domain: DVKVTQSSRYLVKRTGEKVFLECVQDMDHENMFWYRQDPGLGLRLIYFSYDVKMKEKGDIPEGYSVSREKKERFSLILESASTNQTSMYLCASSLTFQGTDTQYFGPGTRLTVL.

The V and J genes are TRBV7-2 and TRBJ2-1; D is possibly TRBD2 (6 bases). Germline CDR1 SGHTA, CDR2 FQGNSA. Trimming took 5 bases from V and 9 from J, leaving 26 bases between them. This CDR3 region has 17 residues. CDR3 region: CASSPRGGSGARGEQFF. Here the CDR3 DNA reads TGTGCCAGCAGCCCGCGTGGGGGGAGCGGAGCGCGGGGTGAGCAGTTCTTC.

The chain uses TRBV28 and TRBJ1-5, with D unresolved. There are 12 residues in the CDR3. Between the trimmed V and J ends, which lost 8 bases and 1 base, there was a span of 6 bases. Germline values: CDR1 MDHEN, CDR2 SYDVKM. CDR3 sequence (DNA): TGTGCCAGCCGAGAAAGCAATCAGCCCCAGCATTTT. This sequence encodes CASRESNQPQHF.

CDR3 sequence: CAWALDKESPLHF. The CDR3 DNA is TGTGCCTGGGCCTTGGACAAAGAATCACCCCTCCACTTT. V usage is TRBV30 and J usage is TRBJ1-6; tentative D call: TRBD1 (5 bases). Germline CDR1 is GTSNPN and CDR2 is SVGIG (reference sequence). V lost 5 bases, J lost 10 bases, and 15 bases lay in between. The CDR3 runs to 13 residues.

This chain uses TRBV5-1 with TRBJ2-7, with D perhaps matching TRBD1 (6 bases). The CDR3 consists of 16 residues. Per the germline V gene, CDR1 is SGHRS and CDR2 is YFSETQ. Deletions cut 3 bases from V and 1 base from J, with 17 bases between. DNA for the CDR3: TGCGCCAGCAGCTGGGGGTTACAGGGCGTATCCTACGAGCAGTACTTC. Protein product: CASSWGLQGVSYEQYF.

V gene TRBV7-2 combines with J gene TRBJ2-3; D possibly corresponds to TRBD2 (6 bases). V lost 1 base and J 6 bases, leaving 11 bases between the germline ends. Germline CDR1 SGHTA, CDR2 FQGNSA. The CDR3 extends over 14 amino acids. CDR3 protein: CASSLGLAPDTQYF. The CDR3 DNA reads TGTGCCAGCAGCTTAGGGCTAGCGCCGGATACGCAGTATTTT.

The chain recombines TRBV5-6 with TRBJ1-5, with D possibly TRBD1 on 6 matching bases. Germline CDR1 SGHDT, CDR2 YYEEEE. This CDR3 comprises 14 residues. Trimming stripped 3 bases from V and 5 bases from J, with 12 bases between. CDR3 protein: CASSSLDRDQPQHF. The DNA for the CDR3 is TGTGCCAGCAGCTCATTGGACAGAGATCAGCCCCAGCATTTT.

The V call is TRBV5-1, the J call TRBJ2-3; D not certain. Germline V CDR1 and CDR2: SGHRS, YFSETQ. Trimming pared 1 base from V and 5 bases from J, leaving 5 bases between. The CDR3 covers 12 residues. In nucleotides, the CDR3 is TGCGCCAGCAGCTTGTCACTAGATACGCAGTATTTT. Protein product: CASSLSLDTQYF.

This clone came up a few times. The chain joins TRBV5-4 to TRBJ2-7; 9 nucleotides match TRBD2. The CDR3 has 18 amino acids. The ends lost 1 base at V and 0 bases at J; junction bases unmatched: 11. Germline loops: CDR1 SGHNT, CDR2 YYREEE (reference sequence). CDR3 region: CASSLRRLAEKSSYEQYF. The CDR3 DNA reads TGTGCCAGCAGCTTGAGGAGACTAGCGGAGAAAAGCTCCTACGAGCAGTACTTC.

The chain uses TRBV18 and TRBJ2-7, with a tentative D call TRBD1 (5 bases). The CDR3 totals 14 residues. Trimming removed 3 bases at V and 9 bases at J, with 18 bases between. CDR1 and CDR2 from the germline V gene are KGHSH and LQKENI. The CDR3 bases are TGTGCCAGCTCACCCACAGGACGGCACGGGCGGCAGTACTTC. Protein sequence: CASSPTGRHGRQYF.

The gene calls are TRBV6-2 or TRBV6-3 and TRBJ1-4; D is undetermined. The CDR3 runs to 13 residues. V lost 6 bases and J 8 bases, leaving 13 bases between the germline ends. The germline V gene encodes CDR1 MNHEY and CDR2 SVGEGT. The CDR3 reads CASSGWRAEKLFF. As DNA, the CDR3 is TGTGCCAGCAGCGGCTGGAGAGCGGAAAAACTGTTTTTT.

The V call is TRBV19, the J call TRBJ2-3; 8 nucleotides match TRBD1. From germline, CDR1 is LNHDA and CDR2 SQIVND (reference sequence). The CDR3 loop spans 18 amino acids. V dropped 3 bases and J dropped 0; count of bases not matched to a gene: 11. CDR3 protein: CASSIKATGAKSTDTQYF. CDR3 bases: TGTGCCAGTAGTATTAAGGCGACAGGGGCGAAGAGCACAGATACGCAGTATTTT.

V is TRBV4-2 and J is TRBJ1-4; TRBD1 agrees at 7 bases. Trimming cost V 0 bases and J 7 bases; bases outside gene matches: 8. The CDR3 is 16 residues long. Germline lookup yields CDR1 LGHNA and CDR2 YNFKEQ. CDR3 nucleotides: TGTGCCAGCAGCCAAGATCTCGAGGGGGCCGGTGAAAAACTGTTTTTT. Amino acids: CASSQDLEGAGEKLFF.

This clone has only a few counts. V is TRBV7-9 and J is TRBJ2-7; 7 nucleotides match TRBD1. Trimming took 5 bases from V and 1 from J; bases not matched to a gene: 8. CDR1 is SEHNR, CDR2 FQNEAQ, per germline (reference sequence). CDR3 size: 15 residues. The CDR3 sequence: CASSGTGALSYEQYF. The CDR3 region has the DNA TGTGCCAGCAGCGGCACAGGGGCCCTGTCCTACGAGCAGTACTTC.

This chain connects TRBV27 to TRBJ2-4; 7 bases line up with TRBD2. Looked up from germline, CDR1 is MNHEY and CDR2 is SMNVEV (reference sequence). This CDR3 is 14 amino acids long. With 5 bases clipped from V and 3 bases from J, the junction kept 4 bases outside the gene matches. This CDR3 is CASSRWEGKNIQYF. The CDR3, as DNA: TGTGCCAGCAGTCGCTGGGAGGGCAAAAACATTCAGTACTTC.